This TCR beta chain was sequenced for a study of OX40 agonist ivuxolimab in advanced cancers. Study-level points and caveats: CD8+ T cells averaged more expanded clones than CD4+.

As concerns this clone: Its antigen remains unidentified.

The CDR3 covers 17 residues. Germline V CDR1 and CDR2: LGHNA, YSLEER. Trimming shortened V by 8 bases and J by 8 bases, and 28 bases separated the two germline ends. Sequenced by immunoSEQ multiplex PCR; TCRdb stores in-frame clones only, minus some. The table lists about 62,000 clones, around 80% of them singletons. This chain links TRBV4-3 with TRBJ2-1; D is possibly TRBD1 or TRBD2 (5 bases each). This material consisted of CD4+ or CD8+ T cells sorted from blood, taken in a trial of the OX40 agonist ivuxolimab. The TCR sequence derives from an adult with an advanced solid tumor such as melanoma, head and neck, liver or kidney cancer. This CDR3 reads CASEGFNGVGRWDEQFF. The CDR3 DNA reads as TGCGCCAGCGAGGGGTTTAACGGGGTGGGACGGTGGGATGAGCAGTTCTTC.